This record looks at one T cell receptor (beta chain) sequence and its context. As originally analysed: It was from reference gene primer amplification that nucleated cell counts were estimated. Produced via immunoSEQ multiplex PCR; TCRdb's table is partial and in-frame only. From that table come the V and J calls and clone size; the DNA was used to work out D and trimming. In the table there are more than 150,000 clones, over 70% of which are singletons. Germline V lookup: CDR1 MDHEN, CDR2 SYDVKM. The CDR3 is 14 amino acids. Trimming shortened V by 2 bases and J by 2 bases, and 6 bases separated the two germline ends. The data derive from a study of blood T cell repertoires in COVID-19. Study overall: Collection of acute and convalescent COVID-19 samples took place in the United States, Italy and Spain. Nucleic acid was either cDNA or gDNA, and it came from T cells, B-cell-depleted T cells, or PBMCs.

The rearrangement joins TRBV28 to TRBJ2-2; D call uncertain. This TCR derives from a man between 50 and 59 years old who had recovered from COVID-19. The source material was PBMCs or T cells enriched from blood (not recorded which). The CDR3 spells CASSLGGNTGELFF. The CDR3 bases are TGTGCCAGCAGTTTAGGCGGTAACACCGGGGAGCTGTTTTTT.